The clone carrying this TCR beta chain was found once. The antigen is unknown. The sample comes from a study of CD8 T cells in ankylosing spondylitis. Whole-study results and caveats: Typical of ankylosing spondylitis blood, it appeared, was a TCR beta motif of under 10 highly homologous variants. Clones tied to disease were said to be significantly enriched in matched ankylosing spondylitis synovial fluid.

Scientists made TCR beta libraries using quantitative 5'-RACE with molecular barcodes. TCRdb redid the calling of the 5' RACE reads with MiXCR, one entry per CDR3 protein. The data show over 30,000 distinct CDR3 sequences, 15% to 20% seen once. The sequence derives from a male donor with ankylosing spondylitis or in good health (not recorded which). Sequenced: blood.

The CDR3 loop is CASSLADLRGTQYF. The CDR3 DNA reads TGTGCCAGCAGTTTAGCGGACCTAAGAGGGACCCAGTACTTC. The chain links TRBV28 to TRBJ2-5; D is unresolved. This CDR3 is 14 amino acids long. From germline, CDR1 is MDHEN and CDR2 SYDVKM. Trimming took off 2 bases at V and 7 bases at J, with 14 bases between the two ends.